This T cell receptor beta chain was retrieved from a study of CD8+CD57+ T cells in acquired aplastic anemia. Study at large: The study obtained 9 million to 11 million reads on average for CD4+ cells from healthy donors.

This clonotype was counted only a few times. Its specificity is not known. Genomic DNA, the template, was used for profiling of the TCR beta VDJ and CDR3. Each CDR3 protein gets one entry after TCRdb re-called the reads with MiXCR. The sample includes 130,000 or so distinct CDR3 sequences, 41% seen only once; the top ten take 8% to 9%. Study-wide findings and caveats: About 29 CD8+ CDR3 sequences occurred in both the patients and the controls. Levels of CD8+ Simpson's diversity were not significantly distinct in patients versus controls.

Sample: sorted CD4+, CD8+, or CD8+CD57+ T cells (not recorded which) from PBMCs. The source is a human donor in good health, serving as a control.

This chain's CDR3 is CASSPLNPRVGDTQYF. The CDR3 DNA follows: TGTGCCAGTAGCCCACTTAATCCGAGGGTTGGAGATACGCAGTATTTT. V is TRBV19 and J is TRBJ2-3; perhaps TRBD2 as D (5 bases). Germline CDR1 LNHDA, CDR2 SQIVND (reference sequence). This CDR3 contains 16 residues. The V gene lost 6 bases and the J gene lost 5 bases, with 21 bases spanning the gap.